Each of the 15 T cell receptor beta chains below was sequenced from the same sample in a study of control samples from healthy donors and cancer patients. The repertoire was sequenced with immunoSEQ multiplex PCR; TCRdb's copy has only in-frame clones and lacks some. The table has 140,000 or so clones, around 90% seen once. The sample was blood. These receptors were collected from a man in his thirties or forties in good health.

The genes are TRBV5-6 and TRBJ2-5; D not certain. CDR1 is SGHDT and CDR2 is YYEEEE in the germline V gene. V gave up 4 bases and J gave up 5 bases, with 12 bases separating them. The CDR3 spans 13 residues. The CDR3 region has the DNA TGTGCCAGCAGCCCTCCCAACGTTGAGACCCAGTACTTC. Amino acids: CASSPPNVETQYF.

The gene calls are TRBV7-9 and TRBJ2-5; D is uncertain. Trimming stripped 5 bases from V and 5 bases from J, with 9 bases between. The CDR3 contains 12 residues. CDR1 SEHNR and CDR2 FQNEAQ come from the germline V gene (reference sequence). CDR3 sequence reads: CASSAERETQYF. The CDR3 nucleotides read TGTGCCAGCAGCGCAGAACGGGAGACCCAGTACTTC. The full variable domain, completed using reference TRBV7-9 and TRBJ2-5, is DTGVSQNPRHKITKRGQNVTFRCDPISEHNRLYWYRQTLGQGPEFLTYFQNEAQLEKSRLLSDRFSAERPKGSFSTLEIQRTEQGDSAMYLCASSAERETQYFGPGTRLLVL.

J is TRBJ1-5 and V is TRBV27; the match to TRBD1 covers 11 bases. The germline V gene encodes CDR1 MNHEY and CDR2 SMNVEV (reference sequence). CDR3 length: 15 residues. Germline trimming cut 5 bases from V and 4 bases from J; bases unmatched to any gene: 4. CDR3 protein: CASSRGTGGNQPQHF. The CDR3 DNA is TGTGCCAGCAGTCGAGGGACAGGGGGGAATCAGCCCCAGCATTTT.

The chain carries TRBV11-1 and TRBJ1-2; a possible D gene is TRBD1 (5 bases). Trimming pared 4 bases from V and 4 bases from J, leaving 10 bases between. The CDR3 contains 13 residues. Germline CDR1 and CDR2: SGHAT and FQDESV (reference sequence). CDR3 in DNA: TGTGCCAGCAGCTCACCGGGACTCTATGGCTACACCTTC. This gives the protein CASSSPGLYGYTF.

The chain has TRBV15 and TRBJ2-6; D gene uncertain. The CDR3 is 16 residues long. Germline CDR1 LNHNV, CDR2 YYDKDF (reference sequence). V shed 0 bases and J shed 0 bases, with 6 bases lying between them. CDR3 amino acids: CATSRDRDSGANVLTF. CDR3 DNA: TGTGCCACCAGCAGAGATAGAGACTCTGGGGCCAACGTCCTGACTTTC.

The chain couples TRBV4-1 to TRBJ2-3; D is possibly TRBD2 (6 bases). Germline CDR1 and CDR2: MGHRA and YSYEKL. V lost 0 bases and J lost 6, with 13 bases in between. This CDR3 comprises 15 residues. The CDR3 DNA follows: TGCGCCAGCAGCCAAGACCCCGGGAGTTCGGATACGCAGTATTTT. Amino acid sequence: CASSQDPGSSDTQYF.

The chain is built from TRBV9 and TRBJ2-5; tentative D call: TRBD1 (5 bases). The CDR3 is 14 residues long. V lost 0 bases and J lost 5, with 11 bases in between. Looked up from germline, CDR1 is SGDLS and CDR2 is YYNGEE. CDR3 protein: CASSVGGVGETQYF. The CDR3 bases are TGTGCCAGCAGCGTAGGGGGCGTGGGGGAGACCCAGTACTTC. The variable domain in full, completed from reference TRBV9 and TRBJ2-5, reads DSGVTQTPKHLITATGQRVTLRCSPRSGDLSVYWYQQSLDQGLQFLIQYYNGEERAKGNILERFSAQQFPDLHSELNLSSLELGDSALYFCASSVGGVGETQYFGPGTRLLVL.

The V gene is TRBV19, the J gene TRBJ1-5, with 7 bases aligning to TRBD1. CDR1 and CDR2 (germline): LNHDA, SQIVND (reference sequence). V lost 1 base and J lost 5; bases outside the gene matches: 11. CDR3 size: 17 residues. The CDR3 coding sequence is TGTGCCAGTAGTATAGCCCCCAGAAGGGGGCGATATCAGCCCCAGCATTTT. Translating it yields CASSIAPRRGRYQPQHF.

The CDR3 sequence is CASSPGLATYEQYF. CDR3 DNA: TGCGCCAGCAGCCCCGGGCTAGCCACCTACGAGCAGTACTTC. J is TRBJ2-7 and V is TRBV4-3, with a weak D call TRBD2 (5 bases). Per the germline V gene, CDR1 is LGHNA and CDR2 is YSLEER. V lost 4 bases and J lost 2, with 12 bases in between. The CDR3 runs 14 residues.

The chain links TRBV3-1 (or the pseudogene TRBV3-2) to TRBJ2-1; 7 bases fit TRBD2. With 0 bases clipped from V and 1 base from J, the junction kept 3 bases outside the gene matches. The V gene's germline CDR1 is LGHDT and CDR2 YNNKEL (reference sequence). The CDR3 loop spans 16 amino acids. DNA of the CDR3: TGTGCCAGCAGCCAAGAATTGCGGGAGTCCTACAATGAGCAGTTCTTC. It translates to CASSQELRESYNEQFF.

The rearrangement joins TRBV27 to TRBJ2-1, with unresolved D. V lost 3 bases and J lost 4, with 7 bases in between. The CDR3 covers 13 residues. CDR1 is MNHEY, CDR2 SMNVEV, per germline (reference sequence). DNA for the CDR3: TGTGCCAGCAGTTTGTTGGTTTACAATGAGCAGTTCTTC. Encoded protein: CASSLLVYNEQFF.

By sample fraction, this clone is medium-sized. V is TRBV6-5 and J is TRBJ2-7; D tentatively fits TRBD1 or TRBD2 (5 bases each). The V and J ends lost 6 bases and 3 bases respectively, with 15 bases between them. The germline V gene has CDR1 MNHEY and CDR2 SVGAGI. This CDR3 contains 14 residues. CDR3 amino acids: CASSFGADLYEQYF. The CDR3 DNA is TGTGCCAGCAGCTTCGGGGCAGACCTCTACGAGCAGTACTTC.

V and J are TRBV19 and TRBJ1-4; D is undetermined. CDR1 and CDR2 (germline): LNHDA, SQIVND (reference sequence). The CDR3 sequence is 14 residues long. The V gene lost 7 bases and the J gene lost 6 bases, with 15 bases spanning the gap. For the CDR3, the DNA is TGTGCCAGTAACACAGCCTTATCGGATGAAAAACTGTTTTTT. It codes for CASNTALSDEKLFF.

The chain is built from TRBV7-9 and TRBJ2-7, with D maybe TRBD2 (7 bases). The CDR3 has 15 amino acids. Germline CDR1 reads SEHNR; CDR2 reads FQNEAQ (reference sequence). Trimming took off 5 bases at V and 2 bases at J, with 16 bases between the two ends. The CDR3 nucleotides read TGTGCCAGCAGCCTTGGGGGGGACATAACCTACGAGCAGTACTTC. It translates to CASSLGGDITYEQYF.

The J gene is TRBJ2-3, the V gene TRBV4-1; 7 bases map to TRBD2. J gave up 5 bases and V 0 bases, and 5 bases lay outside the gene matches. The CDR3 is made up of 15 amino acids. Germline V lookup: CDR1 MGHRA, CDR2 YSYEKL. CDR3 sequence (DNA): TGCGCCAGCAGCCAAGATCGGGCTAGCGGAGATACGCAGTATTTT. This gives the protein CASSQDRASGDTQYF.